This entry lists 32 T cell receptor beta chains sequenced from one sample in a study of blood T cell repertoires in COVID-19. Method: immunoSEQ multiplex PCR; TCRdb's copy keeps in-frame clones and lacks some. The table shows more than 450,000 clones, with about nine tenths occurring only once. The material sequenced was PBMCs or T cells enriched from blood (not recorded which). The receptors come from a woman aged 18-29 years who had recovered from COVID-19.

The rearrangement uses TRBV11-2 and TRBJ1-3, with 9 bases matching TRBD1. V lost 5 bases, J lost 3 bases, and 17 bases stayed unmatched. CDR1 is SGHAT, CDR2 FQNNGV, per germline. The CDR3 runs to 19 residues. Here the CDR3 reads CASSRRSSGTGINGNTIYF. The DNA for the CDR3 is TGTGCCAGCAGCCGCCGCTCCTCCGGGACAGGGATTAATGGAAACACCATATATTTT.

The chain combines TRBV7-2 with TRBJ2-3; D is unresolved. CDR3 length: 16 residues. The V and J ends lost 4 bases and 0 bases respectively, with 14 bases between them. CDR1 is SGHTA, CDR2 FQGNSA, per germline. CDR3 region: CASSSTLLSSTDTQYF. DNA of the CDR3: TGTGCCAGCAGCTCAACTCTACTCTCTAGCACAGATACGCAGTATTTT.

The chain employs TRBV30 and TRBJ2-5; tentatively, D is TRBD2 (6 bases). Looked up from germline, CDR1 is GTSNPN and CDR2 is SVGIG (reference sequence). This CDR3 is 16 amino acids long. The V and J ends lost 3 bases and 4 bases respectively, with 21 bases between them. The CDR3 region has the DNA TGTGCCTGGAGGGTCGGGGGAGCTCGGTGGGGAGAGACCCAGTACTTC. Its translation is CAWRVGGARWGETQYF.

The V gene is TRBV10-3, the J gene TRBJ2-3; 10 bases fit TRBD2. V lost 10 bases and J lost 3; bases outside the gene matches: 7. Germline-derived CDR1 and CDR2 are ENHRY and SYGVKD. The CDR3 contains 14 residues. This chain's CDR3 is CATGLGLATDTQYF. Here the CDR3 DNA reads TGTGCCACCGGTCTGGGACTAGCGACAGATACGCAGTATTTT.

The rearrangement joins TRBV5-1 to TRBJ2-7; 9 bases fit TRBD1. Per germline, CDR1 SGHRS and CDR2 YFSETQ. V lost 3 bases to trimming and J lost 3 bases; unmatched junction nucleotides: 4. This CDR3 contains 14 residues. CDR3 protein: CASSSGTGIYEQYF. The CDR3 bases are TGCGCCAGCAGCTCCGGGACAGGGATCTACGAGCAGTACTTC. Filled out from reference TRBV5-1 and TRBJ2-7, the complete variable domain reads KAGVTQTPRYLIKTRGQQVTLSCSPISGHRSVSWYQQTPGQGLQFLFEYFSETQRNKGNFPGRFSGRQFSNSRSEMNVSTLELGDSALYLCASSSGTGIYEQYFGPGTRLTVT.

The J gene is TRBJ2-1, the V gene TRBV19; 8 positions agree with TRBD1. V lost 10 bases and J lost 9; bases outside the gene matches: 8. In germline, CDR1 is LNHDA, CDR2 SQIVND (reference sequence). This CDR3 spans 12 amino acids. In DNA form, the CDR3 reads TGTGCCACCGATACAGGGACAGGTGAGCAGTTCTTC. Its translation is CATDTGTGEQFF.

In DNA form, the CDR3 reads TGTGCCAACACCCGGGAAACCTCCTACGAGCAGTACTTC. It translates to CANTRETSYEQYF. The J gene is TRBJ2-7, the V gene TRBV2, with D possibly matching TRBD2 (5 bases). In germline, CDR1 is SNHLY, CDR2 FYNNEI. This CDR3 comprises 13 residues. V was pared by 10 bases and J by 0 bases, with 13 bases between.

The chain recombines TRBV7-2 with TRBJ1-2, with a weak D call TRBD1 (6 bases). Germline V gene lookup returns CDR1 SGHTA and CDR2 FQGNSA. Between the trimmed V and J ends, which lost 6 bases and 5 bases, there was a span of 19 bases. CDR3 length equals 15 residues. Here the CDR3 reads CASRSSINTGYGYTF. The CDR3 DNA reads TGTGCCAGCAGGTCCTCTATAAACACAGGGTATGGCTACACCTTC.

The chain carries TRBV7-2 and TRBJ2-7; a possible D gene is TRBD2 (5 bases). There are 14 residues in the CDR3. CDR1 and CDR2 from the germline V gene are SGHTA and FQGNSA. Trimming removed 5 bases at V and 1 base at J, with 12 bases between. The CDR3 loop is CASSGSWNSYEQYF. DNA for the CDR3: TGTGCCAGCAGCGGGAGTTGGAATTCCTACGAGCAGTACTTC.

This chain uses TRBV5-4 with TRBJ2-7, with D maybe TRBD1 (5 bases). V was clipped by 4 bases and J by 2 bases, with 13 bases between them. CDR1 and CDR2 (germline): SGHNT, YYREEE (reference sequence). The CDR3 is 14 residues long. In DNA, the CDR3 is TGTGCCAGCAGCCGCATGGCAGGGACCTACGAGCAGTACTTC. This encodes CASSRMAGTYEQYF.

The DNA for the CDR3 is TGTGCCAGCTCACCACGACGGGACAATGAGCAGTTCTTC. Its protein is CASSPRRDNEQFF. V gene TRBV18 combines with J gene TRBJ2-1; unclear D gene. V gave up 1 base and J gave up 5 bases, with 6 bases separating them. CDR1 and CDR2 from the germline V gene are KGHSH and LQKENI. The CDR3 is 13 residues long.

This chain links TRBV7-9 with TRBJ1-5; 9 bases line up with TRBD1. V was clipped by 1 base and J by 3 bases; unmatched bases: 4. Germline CDR1 is SEHNR and CDR2 is FQNEAQ (reference sequence). The CDR3 is made up of 16 amino acids. CDR3 residues: CASSLGTGALNQPQHF. CDR3 nucleotides: TGTGCCAGCAGCTTAGGGACAGGGGCGCTCAATCAGCCCCAGCATTTT.

The rearrangement links TRBV6-4 to TRBJ1-1, with D maybe TRBD1 (5 bases). Germline-derived CDR1 and CDR2 are MRHNA and SNTAGT. The CDR3 spans 15 residues. V was clipped by 2 bases and J by 1 base, with 11 bases between them. CDR3 sequence reads: CASSDGAGPNTEAFF. CDR3 DNA: TGTGCCAGCAGTGACGGGGCAGGGCCGAACACTGAAGCTTTCTTT.

The CDR3 DNA is TGTGCCAGCTCACCACGATCCGGGAGGAGAGGGAACACTGAAGCTTTCTTT. It encodes CASSPRSGRRGNTEAFF. This rearrangement joins TRBV18 to TRBJ1-1, with D unresolved. The CDR3 contains 17 residues. Between the trimmed V and J ends, which lost 1 base and 1 base, there was a span of 16 bases. Germline loops: CDR1 KGHSH, CDR2 LQKENI.

The chain carries TRBV5-1 and TRBJ2-2, with 8 nucleotides matching TRBD2. Germline V gene lookup returns CDR1 SGHRS and CDR2 YFSETQ. This CDR3 has 17 amino acids. V lost 7 bases and J lost 3; bases outside the gene matches: 14. The CDR3 DNA reads TGCGCCAGCTGCTGGGTTCCGGGAGGGGAGGACACCGGGGAGCTGTTTTTT. As protein: CASCWVPGGEDTGELFF. The full variable domain, its missing parts supplied by reference TRBV5-1 and TRBJ2-2, is KAGVTQTPRYLIKTRGQQVTLSCSPISGHRSVSWYQQTPGQGLQFLFEYFSETQRNKGNFPGRFSGRQFSNSRSEMNVSTLELGDSALYLCASCWVPGGEDTGELFFGEGSRLTVL.

This CDR3 is CASSSRTGDHEQYF. The CDR3, as DNA: TGCGCCAGCAGCAGTCGGACAGGGGACCACGAGCAGTACTTC. The V and J genes are TRBV5-1 and TRBJ2-7; TRBD1 matches at 9 bases. With 4 bases clipped from V and 5 bases from J, the junction kept 7 bases outside the gene matches. The CDR3 covers 14 residues. The V gene's germline CDR1 is SGHRS and CDR2 YFSETQ.

This chain joins TRBV10-3 and TRBJ2-2, with a weak D call TRBD2 (5 bases). V dropped 6 bases and J dropped 6 bases, with 8 bases sitting between them. The germline CDR1 and CDR2 sequences are ENHRY and SYGVKD. The CDR3 totals 12 residues. CDR3 in DNA: TGTGCCATCAGCCAGGAGGCCGGGGAGCTGTTTTTT. Amino acids: CAISQEAGELFF.

This clone was picked up one time. The rearrangement links TRBV4-1 to TRBJ1-4; D gene uncertain. Between the trimmed V and J ends, which lost 1 base and 6 bases, there was a span of 6 bases. The CDR3 runs 13 residues. Germline CDR1 and CDR2: MGHRA and YSYEKL. The DNA for the CDR3 is TGCGCCAGCAGCCAAGGCACAGATGAAAAACTGTTTTTT. It is translated as CASSQGTDEKLFF.

The J gene is TRBJ2-7, the V gene TRBV7-6, with 12 bases identical to TRBD1. The J segment lost 1 base and the V segment lost 6 bases, leaving 13 bases of the junction unmatched. Per germline, CDR1 SGHVS and CDR2 FNYEAQ. CDR3 length: 18 residues. CDR3 in amino acids: CASRISPPGQGASYEQYF. The CDR3 DNA reads TGTGCCAGCAGAATCTCACCTCCGGGACAGGGGGCTTCCTACGAGCAGTACTTC. The complete variable domain, with remaining parts taken from reference TRBV7-6 and TRBJ2-7, reads GAGVSQSPRYKVTKRGQDVALRCDPISGHVSLYWYRQALGQGPEFLTYFNYEAQQDKSGLPNDRFSAERPEGSISTLTIQRTEQRDSAMYRCASRISPPGQGASYEQYFGPGTRLTVT.

The chain couples TRBV6-6 to TRBJ2-3; possibly TRBD1 for D (5 bases). CDR3 length equals 16 residues. V was pared by 6 bases and J by 4 bases, with 20 bases between. Germline V lookup: CDR1 MNHNY, CDR2 SVGAGI (reference sequence). CDR3 nucleotides: TGTGCCAGCAGGCCCTATGGGGCGGATGGTGCAGATACGCAGTATTTT. Protein product: CASRPYGADGADTQYF.

V gene TRBV11-3 combines with J gene TRBJ1-1, with D possibly being TRBD1 (5 bases). The CDR3 spans 12 residues. Germline CDR1 reads SGHNT; CDR2 reads YENEEA. Trimming took off 5 bases at V and 1 base at J, with 5 bases between the two ends. This CDR3 is CASSGANTEAFF. In DNA form, the CDR3 reads TGTGCCAGCAGCGGGGCGAACACTGAAGCTTTCTTT.

The genes are TRBV5-1 and TRBJ1-6, with a weak D call TRBD1 (5 bases). Trimming cost V 5 bases and J 6 bases, with 12 bases left between them. Germline CDR1 SGHRS, CDR2 YFSETQ. This CDR3 has 14 amino acids. The CDR3 nucleotides read TGCGCCAGCAGTTCGGGACTGAGTAATTCACCCCTCCACTTT. Its translation is CASSSGLSNSPLHF. The whole variable domain, remainder taken from reference TRBV5-1 and TRBJ1-6, is KAGVTQTPRYLIKTRGQQVTLSCSPISGHRSVSWYQQTPGQGLQFLFEYFSETQRNKGNFPGRFSGRQFSNSRSEMNVSTLELGDSALYLCASSSGLSNSPLHFGNGTRLTVT.

V usage is TRBV30 and J usage is TRBJ1-3; no clear D gene. The CDR3 spans 13 residues. Trimming left V 2 bases short and J 3 bases short, with 8 bases between. Per germline, CDR1 GTSNPN and CDR2 SVGIG (reference sequence). CDR3 in amino acids: CAWSTGFGNTIYF. The CDR3, as DNA: TGTGCCTGGAGTACCGGGTTTGGAAACACCATATATTTT.

The CDR3 region is CASSPSDRGGYTF. DNA of the CDR3: TGTGCCAGCTCACCTTCCGACAGGGGTGGCTACACCTTC. The V gene is TRBV18, the J gene TRBJ1-2; 8 bases are shared with TRBD1. Per the germline V gene, CDR1 is KGHSH and CDR2 is LQKENI. The CDR3 has 13 amino acids. Trimming cost V 3 bases and J 7 bases; bases outside gene matches: 4.

The gene calls are TRBV5-4 and TRBJ2-7; 11 nucleotides align to TRBD1. The germline V gene has CDR1 SGHNT and CDR2 YYREEE (reference sequence). The CDR3 is made up of 16 amino acids. V was pared by 3 bases and J by 2 bases, with 7 bases of the junction left unmatched. CDR3 region: CASSSGQGANTYEQYF. The CDR3 nucleotides are TGTGCCAGCAGCTCCGGACAGGGGGCGAACACCTACGAGCAGTACTTC.

This clone came up a few times. The rearrangement uses TRBV30 and TRBJ1-5; possibly TRBD1 for D (5 bases). The germline V gene has CDR1 GTSNPN and CDR2 SVGIG (reference sequence). The CDR3 consists of 16 residues. V lost 0 bases, J lost 6 bases, and 18 bases lay in between. The chain's CDR3 is CAWSVERSRGIQPQHF. In DNA form, the CDR3 reads TGTGCCTGGAGTGTTGAAAGGTCTCGGGGGATTCAGCCCCAGCATTTT.

The chain joins TRBV27 to TRBJ2-2; TRBD2 agrees at 8 bases. The germline gives CDR1 MNHEY, CDR2 SMNVEV (reference sequence). The CDR3 is 16 amino acids. J gave up 6 bases and V 4 bases, and 10 bases lay outside the gene matches. The CDR3 here is CASSYIRGGSPGELFF. The CDR3 bases are TGTGCCAGCAGTTATATCCGGGGGGGTTCCCCCGGGGAGCTGTTTTTT.

V gene TRBV6-5 combines with J gene TRBJ2-1, with TRBD1 matching over 7 bases. Germline-derived CDR1 and CDR2 are MNHEY and SVGAGI. The CDR3 has 14 residues. With 6 bases clipped from V and 0 bases from J, the junction kept 2 bases outside the gene matches. The CDR3 sequence is CASSTGDSYNEQFF. As DNA, the CDR3 is TGTGCCAGCAGCACAGGGGACTCCTACAATGAGCAGTTCTTC.

The rearrangement links TRBV19 to TRBJ1-1, with D perhaps TRBD1 (6 bases). The CDR3 contains 14 residues. Germline V gene lookup returns CDR1 LNHDA and CDR2 SQIVND (reference sequence). V dropped 6 bases and J dropped 1 base, with 12 bases sitting between them. The CDR3 protein is CASSTQGANTEAFF. The CDR3 nucleotides read TGTGCCAGTAGCACACAGGGTGCGAACACTGAAGCTTTCTTT.

This chain joins TRBV6-1 and TRBJ1-6, with D tentatively TRBD1 (5 bases). Trimming took 4 bases from V and 5 from J, leaving 18 bases between them. The CDR3 is 17 amino acids. CDR1 is MNHNS, CDR2 SASEGT, per germline. CDR3 DNA sequence: TGTGCCAGCAGTGGAGCCGGGACTAGGGCTCATAATTCACCCCTCCACTTT. It is translated as CASSGAGTRAHNSPLHF.

The J gene is TRBJ2-7, the V gene TRBV2; D remains ambiguous. This CDR3 contains 13 residues. Germline V CDR1 and CDR2: SNHLY, FYNNEI. The germline V and J ends were trimmed by 7 bases and 2 bases, with 12 bases remaining between them. The CDR3 protein is CASKEKATYEQYF. The CDR3 DNA follows: TGTGCCAGCAAGGAGAAGGCCACCTACGAGCAGTACTTC.

The rearrangement uses TRBV6-1 and TRBJ2-5, with a weak D call TRBD2 (6 bases). Between the trimmed V and J ends, which lost 7 bases and 3 bases, there was a span of 12 bases. The CDR3 is 13 residues long. Germline V gene sequence: CDR1 MNHNS, CDR2 SASEGT. The CDR3 is CASTGGSKETQYF. The CDR3 DNA reads TGTGCCAGCACCGGGGGATCCAAAGAGACCCAGTACTTC.